This T cell receptor (beta chain) was profiled in a study of blood T cell repertoires in COVID-19. Overall study context: Italy, Spain and the United States were the sources of the convalescent and acute COVID-19 samples. T cells, B-cell-depleted T cells, or PBMCs provided the cDNA or gDNA that served as material.

Authors' methods: Amplification with reference gene primers provided the estimates of nucleated cell counts. Profiled with immunoSEQ multiplex PCR; TCRdb holds only in-frame clones, not every one. V, J and clone size reflect that table, while D and trimming were determined from the DNA. The sample carries 300,000 to 350,000 clones, approximately 90% recorded once. Germline CDR1 MNHEY, CDR2 SVGEGT. CDR3 length: 16 amino acids. The J segment lost 4 bases and the V segment lost 4 bases, leaving 6 bases of the junction unmatched. This chain uses TRBV6-2 or TRBV6-3 with TRBJ2-1, with TRBD2 identical over 11 bases. The specimen sequenced was peripheral blood. The sequence was obtained from a man aged 18-30 years with active or convalescent COVID-19. The DNA for the CDR3 is TGTGCCAGCAGTTTCTTGACTAGCGGGGTTTACAATGAGCAGTTCTTC. It translates to CASSFLTSGVYNEQFF.